This T cell receptor beta chain was retrieved from a study of shared clonotypes between healthy human individuals (dated by TCRdb to about 2020). In terms of the full investigation: A few men and a couple of women, aged 18 to 49 years, made up the cohort. Per donor, leukapheresis produced somewhere between about 0.8 and 9.5 billion PBMCs. To estimate repertoire size and how much clonotype sharing occurs between individuals, the study deeply sequenced the blood TCR repertoires of five healthy adults. To increase sequencing depth and limit assay-specific biases, different laboratories used diverse techniques to prepare libraries and sequence TCR repertoires.

Using the deep immunoSEQ assay, multiplex PCR amplified TCR CDR3 regions from genomic DNA. Extracted genomic DNA from each cell subset was distributed evenly across all wells of several immunoSEQ 96-well plates, and each plate was treated as a replicate. For unsorted PBMC, approximately 0.3 ug of genomic DNA, equivalent to about 30,000 T cell genomes, went into each replicate PCR. Unsorted PBMC genomic DNA was sequenced across ten immunoSEQ deep assay plates. The purified libraries were quantified using a Qubit 3.0 fluorometer, sized with a Bioanalyzer 2100, and then quantified again using the KAPA Library Quantification kit. Every immunoSEQ 96-well plate was sequenced on a separate single-read 150-cycle Illumina NextSeq 550 flow cell. Per the authors' processing: Because the immunoSEQ output held only junctional sequences and lacked quality scores, the filtering could not match the filtering applied to full-length reads. To assign V/J genes and CDR3, sequences were annotated against IMGT germline references using PyIR, a Python wrapper for IgBLAST v1.9. Reads were filtered out if the reads had weak V/J assignments (E-value above 1e-6), no CDR3, stop codons, out-of-frame junctions, or ambiguous translated residues. V3J clonotypes were defined by identical inferred V gene, J gene, and CDR3 amino acid sequence. The percentage overlap between two repertoires was calculated by dividing the number of shared unique clonotypes by the size of the smaller repertoire. RTK rarefaction, the Chao1 estimator, and Recon v2.1 estimates of unobserved clonotypes were used to assess repertoire richness. TCRdb's version of the immuneACCESS table is confined to in-frame rearrangements and falls short of the full clone set. An unresolved V gene accounts for under half of the shortfall where checked; the remainder is of unknown origin. The DNA was the basis for D and trimming; V, J and clone size are from that table. The sample records approximately 500,000 clones, over 60% of which are singletons. About 12% of the sample comes from the top ten.

The germline V gene yields LGHNA for CDR1 and YNFKEQ for CDR2. V is trimmed back by 0 bases and J by 12 bases, and the junction contains 8 bases that no gene match accounts for. The CDR3, cysteine through phenylalanine, is 16 amino acids long. Just the 48-base CDR3 DNA is kept, in frame starting at base 1. Overall results and qualifications from the work: Sampling was limited to blood, and TCR repertoires in tissue likely differ from TCR repertoires in blood. The genetic and exposure-history diversity represented was limited by the small number of donors. Pairwise subsampling led to the expectation that sequencing depth would affect the degree of clonotype sharing among donors.

On this clone: What this receptor recognizes is not known. No base qualities exist here, and no much larger clone lies one base off it.

Donors were healthy HIV-negative adults with no recently reported acute infections or vaccinations. All donors were Caucasian adults living in Nashville, Tennessee, USA. In the unsorted samples, 90 million or so PBMCs were counted, and genomic DNA was extracted using the QIAamp DNA Blood Mini kit. Blood was obtained by leukapheresis, after which PBMCs were separated by Ficoll-Histopaque density gradient centrifugation and cryopreserved in liquid nitrogen vapor phase. Sequencing was done on a sample of PBMCs. This receptor chain uses TRBV4-2 and TRBJ2-1; 13 central nucleotides agree with TRBD2. This clonotype was sampled from a woman between 40 and 50 years old in good health. Some clones in this sample may be carry-over from other donors' samples. Here the CDR3 is given as CASSQEEGLAGYLQFF. DNA sequence: TGTGCCAGCAGCCAAGAAGAGGGACTAGCGGGATACTTGCAGTTCTTC.